The 17 T cell receptor beta chains below were found in one sample sequenced in a study of OX40 agonist ivuxolimab in advanced cancers. Repertoires were generated with immunoSEQ multiplex PCR, while TCRdb's copy carries only in-frame clones and drops some. The table lists around 45,000 clones, roughly 90% of them singletons, with over 15% in the top ten. Sequenced material: CD4+ or CD8+ T cells sorted from blood, taken in a trial of the OX40 agonist ivuxolimab. These receptors all stem from an adult with an advanced solid tumor such as melanoma, head and neck, liver or kidney cancer.

This clone came up once. The chain employs TRBV6-1 and TRBJ1-3; TRBD1 is a possible D gene (6 bases). The CDR3 sequence is 14 residues long. Trimming took off 11 bases at V and 2 bases at J, with 16 bases between the two ends. The germline gives CDR1 MNHNS, CDR2 SASEGT. DNA of the CDR3: TGTGCCGGTGGGTTTACAGGGACTGGAAACACCATATATTTT. Protein product: CAGGFTGTGNTIYF.

V gene TRBV18 combines with J gene TRBJ2-7; possibly TRBD1 for D (5 bases). Trimming removed 2 bases from V and 2 bases from J, with 7 bases in between. This CDR3 spans 13 amino acids. Per germline, CDR1 KGHSH and CDR2 LQKENI. CDR3 residues: CASSPKDTYEQYF. The DNA of the CDR3 is TGTGCCAGCTCACCAAAGGACACCTACGAGCAGTACTTC.

V usage is TRBV9 and J usage is TRBJ2-5; no clear D gene. The CDR3 has 11 residues. Germline V CDR1 and CDR2: SGDLS, YYNGEE. Trimming pared 3 bases from V and 5 bases from J, leaving 5 bases between. The CDR3 protein is CASSAGETQYF. The CDR3 nucleotides are TGTGCCAGCAGCGCCGGCGAGACCCAGTACTTC.

In its sample, this clone was seen once. The CDR3 nucleotides read TGTGCCAGCAGTTCCCAGGGGGGGGGCTATGGCTACACCTTC. This sequence encodes CASSSQGGGYGYTF. This rearrangement joins TRBV6-5 to TRBJ1-2; 7 bases map to TRBD1. The V segment lost 4 bases and the J segment 4 bases; nucleotides outside the gene matches: 6. The CDR3 totals 14 residues. Looked up from germline, CDR1 is MNHEY and CDR2 is SVGAGI.

The J gene is TRBJ1-1, the V gene TRBV30; D may be TRBD1 (5 bases). Looked up from germline, CDR1 is GTSNPN and CDR2 is SVGIG (reference sequence). The CDR3 has 12 residues. With 5 bases removed from V and 5 bases from J, the gap between germline ends came to 12 bases. In nucleotides, the CDR3 is TGTGCCTGGGGGACCACGAGAACTGAAGCTTTCTTT. Translating it yields CAWGTTRTEAFF. Full variable domain (outside the CDR3, taken from reference TRBV30 and TRBJ1-1): SQTIHQWPATLVQPVGSPLSLECTVEGTSNPNLYWYRQAAGRGLQLLFYSVGIGQISSEVPQNLSASRPQDRQFILSSKKLLLSDSGFYLCAWGTTRTEAFFGQGTRLTVV.

Only one count was recorded for this clone. This sequence joins TRBV7-6 and TRBJ2-7; 8 bases align to TRBD2. CDR1 and CDR2 from the germline V gene are SGHVS and FNYEAQ. This CDR3 contains 14 residues. Trimming at V came to 2 bases and at J to 7 bases, leaving 7 bases not matched to a gene. The CDR3 reads CASSLTGGPGEQYF. DNA of the CDR3: TGTGCCAGCAGCTTAACGGGGGGGCCGGGGGAGCAGTACTTC.

The gene calls are TRBV5-1 and TRBJ2-1, with TRBD1 as a possible D gene (5 bases). Germline V CDR1 and CDR2: SGHRS, YFSETQ. The CDR3 consists of 12 residues. Trimming stripped 4 bases from V and 5 bases from J, with 7 bases between. The chain's CDR3 is CASSRGDNEQFF. CDR3 bases: TGCGCCAGCAGCAGGGGTGACAATGAGCAGTTCTTC.

V gene TRBV2 combines with J gene TRBJ2-7, with no clear D. CDR3 length equals 10 residues. V was pared by 7 bases and J by 7 bases, with 8 bases between. Germline CDR1 and CDR2: SNHLY and FYNNEI. CDR3 DNA sequence: TGTGCCAGCACCCACGGGGAGCAGTACTTC. It specifies CASTHGEQYF.

V is TRBV7-9 and J is TRBJ2-7; 10 bases match TRBD1. This CDR3 comprises 16 residues. CDR1 is SEHNR and CDR2 is FQNEAQ in the germline V gene (reference sequence). Trimming removed 5 bases from V and 1 base from J; junction bases left unmatched: 8. CDR3 loop: CASSPTGQGSSYEQYF. The CDR3 nucleotides read TGTGCCAGCAGCCCCACGGGACAGGGGAGTTCCTACGAGCAGTACTTC.

V and J are TRBV19 and TRBJ1-1; 7 bases are a match to TRBD1. This CDR3 has 16 amino acids. Germline V gives CDR1 LNHDA, CDR2 SQIVND (reference sequence). The J segment lost 0 bases and the V segment lost 11 bases, leaving 15 bases of the junction unmatched. The CDR3 nucleotides read TGTGCCTCCAAGGGGGACAGCTTTCTTATGAACACTGAAGCTTTCTTT. Residues: CASKGDSFLMNTEAFF.

The chain has TRBV18 and TRBJ2-3; TRBD2 agrees at 9 bases. The CDR3 totals 18 residues. The V and J ends lost 3 bases and 2 bases, in that order; junction bases with no gene match: 12. Germline CDR1 and CDR2: KGHSH and LQKENI. The CDR3 DNA follows: TGTGCCAGCTCACCTTCGAGCGGGGGGCCCACCGTCACAGATACGCAGTATTTT. It yields the protein CASSPSSGGPTVTDTQYF.

V gene TRBV7-8 combines with J gene TRBJ2-7; perhaps TRBD1 as D (6 bases). Germline CDR1 SGHVS, CDR2 FQNEAQ. This CDR3 region has 18 residues. Trimming stripped 4 bases from V and 4 bases from J, with 26 bases between. The CDR3 DNA reads TGTGCCAGCAGCTGGGGAGTAAACAGGGATAATTTAGAATACGAGCAGTACTTC. It is translated as CASSWGVNRDNLEYEQYF.

The gene calls are TRBV29-1 and TRBJ1-3; 10 positions match TRBD1. Germline values: CDR1 SQVTM, CDR2 ANQGSEA. This CDR3 is built from 13 residues. Unmatched junction bases numbered 6, after V lost 7 bases and J lost 6 bases. In nucleotides, the CDR3 is TGCAGCGGACTGACAGGGGGCGAAAACACCATATATTTT. It codes for CSGLTGGENTIYF.

The chain couples TRBV18 to TRBJ1-2; 7 positions match TRBD1. The V gene end was trimmed by 1 base and the J gene end by 3 bases; junction bases not matched to a gene: 5. The CDR3 length is 15 residues. Germline V CDR1 and CDR2: KGHSH, LQKENI. The CDR3 DNA reads TGTGCCAGCTCACCACAGGGGGCAGGAGACTATGGCTACACCTTC. Its protein product is CASSPQGAGDYGYTF.

This clone was picked up a small number of times. The chain has TRBV6-5 and TRBJ2-1; possibly TRBD2 for D (5 bases). This CDR3 has 16 amino acids. Per germline, CDR1 MNHEY and CDR2 SVGAGI. V lost 0 bases and J lost 5, with 14 bases in between. CDR3: CASSYSQRDRNNEQFF. The CDR3 DNA follows: TGTGCCAGCAGTTACTCACAGAGGGATAGGAACAATGAGCAGTTCTTC.

The chain links TRBV4-1 to TRBJ2-2; possible D gene TRBD2, 6 bases. The CDR3 contains 19 residues. Germline V CDR1 and CDR2: MGHRA, YSYEKL. Trimming removed 0 bases at V and 0 bases at J, with 17 bases between. Written as DNA, the CDR3 is TGCGCCAGCAGCCAAGAATACCGTCAAAGGACTACGAACACCGGGGAGCTGTTTTTT. Protein product: CASSQEYRQRTTNTGELFF.

The V gene is TRBV6-9, the J gene TRBJ2-5; unclear D gene. The J call is doubtful: the DNA matches TRBJ2-7 better. Looked up from germline, CDR1 is MNHGY and CDR2 is SVAAGI. The CDR3 spans 16 residues. In nucleotides, the CDR3 is TGTGCCAGCAGTACTGGATCCCCACCGCCAACCTACGAGCAGTACTTC. Translated: CASSTGSPPPTYEQYF.